The source of this T cell receptor (beta chain) is a study of blood T cell repertoires in COVID-19. Followed longitudinally, the Seattle patients had been enrolled during active infection. Libraries were prepared by immunoSEQ multiplex PCR; TCRdb keeps only in-frame clonotypes and omits some of them. The sample carries approximately 120,000 clones, around 85% recorded once. The CDR3 consists of 16 residues. Trimming cost V 3 bases and J 0 bases, with 13 bases left between them. Looked up from germline, CDR1 is KGHSH and CDR2 is LQKENI. This clone showed up just once. The chain combines TRBV18 with TRBJ2-3; the D gene is possibly TRBD1 (5 bases). Sequencing input: peripheral blood. This receptor was taken from a man between 25 and 39 years old with COVID-19, enrolled during active disease. CDR3 nucleotide sequence: TGTGCCAGCTCACCGAGTACGACAGTTAGCACAGATACGCAGTATTTT. This sequence encodes CASSPSTTVSTDTQYF.